This is a list of T cell receptor beta chains from one sample in a study of PD-L1 blockade in urothelial cancer. TCRdb's copy holds only in-frame clones and misses some; the assay was immunoSEQ multiplex PCR. The table includes just over 20,000 clones, 90% detected once. The sequenced sample was PBMCs, obtained around atezolizumab (anti-PD-L1) treatment. Every receptor here comes from a woman aged 60-75 years with urothelial cancer. The CDR3 runs from the conserved cysteine through the conserved F or W. D genes are given only for firm matches. Clone size appears in some rows only: once, few, many, or a class for an expanded clone.

TRBJ2-3	TRBV9	-	-	TGTGCCAGCAGCGTAAGGTCCCTCGGGAGCACAGATACGCAGTATTTT	CASSVRSLGSTDTQYF
TRBJ2-5	TRBV6-1	-	-	TGTGCCATCAAGGGCTCGCTTAGTGGGAGAGAGACCCAGTACTTC	CAIKGSLSGRETQYF
TRBJ1-2	TRBV19	-	-	TGTGCCAGTAGTCCTCCCAGGACAGTGCGGGCTAACTATGGCTACACCTTC	CASSPPRTVRANYGYTF
TRBJ2-7	TRBV7-9	-	-	TGTGCCAGCAGCTTGGCTAGCAAAGACTACGAGCAGTACTTC	CASSLASKDYEQYF
TRBJ1-1	TRBV27	-	TRBD1	TGTGCCAGCAGTTTAATCAGGGGGCCAGGAGCTTTCTTT	CASSLIRGPGAFF
TRBJ2-2	TRBV7-9	-	TRBD1	TGTGCCAGCAGACCATCGGACAGGGGGGGCACCGGGGAGCTGTTTTTT	CASRPSDRGGTGELFF
TRBJ2-3	TRBV5-5	-	TRBD1	TGTGCCAGCAGCAGGGACAGGGAATATATAGATACGCAGTATTTT	CASSRDREYIDTQYF
TRBJ1-2	TRBV6-1	-	-	TGTGCCAGCAGTGAAGCGCTTCAGGGGCGGTATGGCTACACCTTC	CASSEALQGRYGYTF
TRBJ2-2	TRBV4-1	-	-	TGCGCCAGCAGCCCCAGAGGTTATTCGGACACCGGGGAGCTGTTTTTT	CASSPRGYSDTGELFF
TRBJ1-3	TRBV6-5	-	-	TGTGCCAGCAGTTACTCCCCGGACAGTAGAAACACCATATATTTT	CASSYSPDSRNTIYF
TRBJ2-7	TRBV7-9	-	-	TGTGCCAGCAGCTTAGCCTACCTTGTCGGCGAGCAGTACTTC	CASSLAYLVGEQYF
TRBJ2-3	TRBV5-1	-	-	TGCGCCAGCAGCTTACGGCGGAGTAGCACAGATACGCAGTATTTT	CASSLRRSSTDTQYF
TRBJ2-7	TRBV4-1	-	-	TGCGCCAGCAGCCAAGATAACGAACAGGGCATGTGGGAGCAGTACTTC	CASSQDNEQGMWEQYF
TRBJ1-4	TRBV2	-	TRBD1	TGTGCCAGCACCCGACAGGGCGCTACTAATGAAAAACTGTTTTTT	CASTRQGATNEKLFF
TRBJ1-1	TRBV5-1	once	-	TGCGCCAGCAGCCGGGGGGCAGCAGGATCTACAACGCGGAACACTGAAGCTTTCTTT	CASSRGAAGSTTRNTEAFF
TRBJ2-1	TRBV6-5	-	TRBD2	TGTGCCACCAAACTAGCGGAGAGCTACAATGAGCAGTTCTTC	CATKLAESYNEQFF
TRBJ2-3	TRBV27	-	-	TGTGCCAGCAGTTTAACACAGGAGGGTAGTGGCACAGATACGCAGTATTTT	CASSLTQEGSGTDTQYF
TRBJ2-7	TRBV18	-	TRBD2	TGTGCCAGCTCACCACGGACTAGCGGGAGCTACGAGCAGTACTTC	CASSPRTSGSYEQYF
TRBJ2-7	TRBV7-9	-	TRBD1	TGTGCCAGCAGCTTAATAAAAGGGGACAGGGAGTACTTC	CASSLIKGDREYF
TRBJ2-2	TRBV29-1	-	-	TGCAGCGTTGAAGTTCGGGACATCTACACCGGGGAGCTGTTTTTT	CSVEVRDIYTGELFF
TRBJ2-3	TRBV30	-	TRBD2	TGTGCCTGGAGACTAGCGGGTTCCACAGATACGCAGTATTTT	CAWRLAGSTDTQYF
TRBJ1-2	TRBV7-2	once	TRBD1	TGTGCCAGCAGCTTTGGAGGGACAGGGGGCGTCTATGGCTACACCTTC	CASSFGGTGGVYGYTF
TRBJ2-5	TRBV5-4	-	TRBD2	TGTGCCAGCAGCCCGCCGGGAGCGGGGGGGGAGACCCAGTACTTC	CASSPPGAGGETQYF
TRBJ1-6	TRBV7-6	-	-	TGTGCCAGCAGCCCGCAGGGGAGCTCCTATAATTCACCCCTCCACTTT	CASSPQGSSYNSPLHF
TRBJ2-7	TRBV6-4	few	-	TGTGCCAGCAGTCTCCGGGACACGTCCAACTACGAGCAGTACTTC	CASSLRDTSNYEQYF
TRBJ2-7	TRBV7-9	few	-	TGTGCCAGCAGCTTAGATCTTTCCAGCTCCTACGAGCAGTACTTC	CASSLDLSSSYEQYF
TRBJ2-6	TRBV4-3	-	TRBD2	TGCGCCAGCAGCCAAGATCGGGGGGGCGGAGCCGGGGCCAACGTCCTGACTTTC	CASSQDRGGGAGANVLTF
TRBJ1-2	TRBV12-5	once	-	TGTGCTAGTGGTTTTTACGACGCTCTCGCGGGGGGCTACACCTTC	CASGFYDALAGGYTF
TRBJ2-7	TRBV14	-	-	TGTGCCAGCAGCCAATACAACGGAGGAGAGCAGTACTTC	CASSQYNGGEQYF
TRBJ2-5	TRBV7-9	-	TRBD2	TGTGCCAGCAGCTCTCAGCGGGAGTGGGAAGAGACCCAGTACTTC	CASSSQREWEETQYF
TRBJ1-2	TRBV5-6	-	TRBD1	TGTGCCAGCAGCGGAACAGGGGGGGGCTATGGCTACACCTTC	CASSGTGGGYGYTF
TRBJ1-2	TRBV7-3	-	-	TGTGCCAGCAGCTTAACGCGCAGGGTGGGCTATGGCTACACCTTC	CASSLTRRVGYGYTF
TRBJ2-7	TRBV4-1	-	-	TGCGCCAGCAGCCAAGATTTAGAGGGAGCCTACGAGCAGTACTTC	CASSQDLEGAYEQYF
TRBJ1-1	TRBV10-3	-	TRBD1	TGTGCCATCAGTGTAACAGGGGGCACGAACACTGAAGCTTTCTTT	CAISVTGGTNTEAFF
TRBJ2-1	TRBV5-1	-	-	TGCGCCAGCAGCGGACTCAATGAGCAGTTCTTC	CASSGLNEQFF
TRBJ2-1	TRBV27	-	TRBD2	TGTGCCAGCAGTTTAGATCCGGGGGGCAATGAGCAGTTCTTC	CASSLDPGGNEQFF
TRBJ2-7	TRBV27	-	-	TGTGCCAGCAGTATCTCTCCGGCCTACGAGCAGTACTTC	CASSISPAYEQYF
TRBJ2-7	TRBV28	few	TRBD1	TGTGCCAGCAGTTCTCCCGGGACAGGAGGGAAAGGGTTCTACGAGCAGTACTTC	CASSSPGTGGKGFYEQYF
TRBJ1-1	TRBV5-1	-	-	TGCGCCAGCAGCTTGGGCGGGAACACTGAAGCTTTCTTT	CASSLGGNTEAFF
TRBJ2-3	TRBV5-1	-	-	TGCGCCAGCAGCCCAAGGCGGGGACTCGCGAGCACAGATACGCAGTATTTT	CASSPRRGLASTDTQYF
TRBJ1-1	TRBV5-4	-	-	TGTGCCAGCAGCTTGGCAGTTGCAGGGGAAGCTTTCTTT	CASSLAVAGEAFF
TRBJ2-2	TRBV5-1	-	TRBD1	TGCGCCAGCAGCTGGAGACAGGGGGCGACCGGGGAGCTGTTTTTT	CASSWRQGATGELFF
TRBJ1-5	TRBV19	once	-	TGTGCCAGTAGTATCCCTAGGAGGTCCGGACAGCCCCAGCATTTT	CASSIPRRSGQPQHF
TRBJ1-3	TRBV30	-	-	TGTGCCTGGAAAGGCAGGGACTCTGGAAACACCATATATTTT	CAWKGRDSGNTIYF
TRBJ2-3	TRBV7-2	-	TRBD1	TGTGCCAGCAGCCGTGGGGAACTGACAGGGGTTACGCAGTATTTT	CASSRGELTGVTQYF
TRBJ2-1	TRBV7-8	-	TRBD2	TGTGCCAGCAGCTTAGGCGGGAGGGAGCAGTTCTTC	CASSLGGREQFF
TRBJ2-1	TRBV19	-	-	TGTGCCAGTAGTACCCATCCTGACCTAGCGACCTCTCTGAATGAGCAGTTCTTC	CASSTHPDLATSLNEQFF
TRBJ2-3	TRBV10-3	-	-	TGTGCCACCAAGAGCCGAGAAACTAGCACAGATACGCAGTATTTT	CATKSRETSTDTQYF
TRBJ2-7	TRBV28	-	-	TGTGCCAGCAGTTTTTGGGGCAGGGCCTACGAGCAGTACTTC	CASSFWGRAYEQYF
TRBJ2-3	TRBV4-1	-	TRBD2	TGCGCCAGCAGCCAGACAGGACTAGCGGGAGGACCTCACACAGATACGCAGTATTTT	CASSQTGLAGGPHTDTQYF
TRBJ2-1	TRBV29-1	-	TRBD2	TGCAGCGTTGATGCGCCTAGCGGGAGACGGGGCTCCTACAATGAGCAGTTCTTC	CSVDAPSGRRGSYNEQFF
TRBJ1-2	TRBV6-1	-	-	TGTGCCAGCAGTGTGGCGGCTGTCGCCCTCTACAGGGGCTACACCTTC	CASSVAAVALYRGYTF
TRBJ2-6	TRBV27	-	-	TGTGCCAGCCGGGGCTCTGGGGCCAACGTCCTGACTTTC	CASRGSGANVLTF
TRBJ2-7	TRBV4-1	-	TRBD1	TGCGCCAGCAGCCGATTTGATGGGGACAGGGGTTTACGCGAGCAGTACTTC	CASSRFDGDRGLREQYF
TRBJ2-1	TRBV4-3	-	TRBD2	TGCGCCAGCAGCCAAGATTATTGGGATCGGATAGCGGGAGCGGCGTATGAGCAGTTCTTC	CASSQDYWDRIAGAAYEQFF
TRBJ2-1	TRBV7-9	once	TRBD2	TGTGCCAGCAGCACTCTAGCGGGATACAATGAGCAGTTCTTC	CASSTLAGYNEQFF
TRBJ1-5	TRBV19	once	TRBD1	TGTGCCAGTAGTAGGCAGGGGGTCAATCAGCCCCAGCATTTT	CASSRQGVNQPQHF